The 7 T cell receptor beta chains reported below all come from one sample, sequenced in a study of cytomegalovirus exposure and HLA in healthy donors. With 60 Vbeta and 13 Jbeta primers, the PCR was carried out. Sequenced by immunoSEQ multiplex PCR; TCRdb stores in-frame clones only, minus some. The data contain 58,000 or so clones, 75% of them singletons. Material for sequencing was PBMCs. The receptors were gathered from a woman aged 40 to 55 in good health and CMV-seropositive.

The rearrangement joins TRBV7-9 to TRBJ2-7; D remains ambiguous. V lost 1 base, J lost 12 bases, and 16 bases lay in between. CDR1 and CDR2 (germline): SEHNR, FQNEAQ (reference sequence). The CDR3 is 13 amino acids. Here the CDR3 DNA reads TGTGCCAGCAGCTTAGAGGTGACTTTTCGACCGTACTTC. Amino acid sequence: CASSLEVTFRPYF.

The V call is TRBV9, the J call TRBJ1-4, with D tentatively TRBD1 (6 bases). The CDR3 spans 15 residues. V lost 3 bases, J lost 6 bases, and 15 bases lay in between. Germline assignment: CDR1 SGDLS and CDR2 YYNGEE. The CDR3 is CASSEGGGMDEKLFF. CDR3 coding DNA: TGTGCCAGCAGCGAGGGGGGGGGCATGGATGAAAAACTGTTTTTT.

This clone was seen only once. V is TRBV27 and J is TRBJ2-3; possible D gene TRBD2, 5 bases. CDR3 length: 14 residues. Between the trimmed V and J ends, which lost 5 bases and 0 bases, there was a span of 9 bases. Germline V gene sequence: CDR1 MNHEY, CDR2 SMNVEV (reference sequence). This CDR3 is CASSSGSSTDTQYF. The CDR3 DNA sequence: TGTGCCAGCAGTAGCGGCTCTAGCACAGATACGCAGTATTTT.

This chain joins TRBV19 and TRBJ2-3; TRBD2 agrees at 9 bases. V lost 4 bases, J lost 2 bases, and 7 bases stayed unmatched. Germline CDR1 reads LNHDA; CDR2 reads SQIVND (reference sequence). CDR3 length equals 16 residues. Written as DNA, the CDR3 is TGTGCCAGTAGTACAATAGCGGGGGATATCACAGATACGCAGTATTTT. Protein product: CASSTIAGDITDTQYF.

This chain joins TRBV27 and TRBJ2-7, with no clear D. Germline CDR1 reads MNHEY; CDR2 reads SMNVEV (reference sequence). V dropped 3 bases and J dropped 0 bases, with 12 bases sitting between them. This CDR3 has 15 residues. The CDR3 DNA sequence: TGTGCCAGCAGTTTTCAAACAGCCTTCTCCTACGAGCAGTACTTC. Translated, it gives CASSFQTAFSYEQYF.

The rearrangement links TRBV6-5 to TRBJ1-2, with 8 nucleotides matching TRBD1. The germline V gene has CDR1 MNHEY and CDR2 SVGAGI. The CDR3 extends over 14 amino acids. J gave up 13 bases and V 5 bases, and 15 bases lay outside the gene matches. The CDR3 bases are TGTGCCAGCAGTGAGGGGTTGGGGACAGGCCCCGCCACCTTC. This codes for CASSEGLGTGPATF.

This clone was found a few times. The chain carries TRBV10-1 and TRBJ2-5; D is undetermined. The CDR3 is 13 amino acids. Deletions cut 3 bases from V and 2 bases from J, with 7 bases between. Per germline, CDR1 WNHNN and CDR2 SYGVQD (reference sequence). Here the CDR3 DNA reads TGCGCCAGCAGTGAACGGTGGCAAGAGACCCAGTACTTC. Its protein is CASSERWQETQYF.